This entry describes one T cell receptor (beta chain). These data are taken from a study of blood T cell repertoires in COVID-19. As processed by the authors: For nucleated cells, counts were estimated from reference gene primer amplification. The table came from immunoSEQ multiplex PCR; TCRdb's copy has only in-frame clones and leaves some out. That table supplies the V and J calls and clone size; D and trimming were determined from the DNA. The sample lists hundreds of thousands of clones, almost 90% occurring once. The J segment lost 2 bases and the V segment lost 5 bases, leaving 4 bases of the junction unmatched. The length of the CDR3 is 14 residues. Germline CDR1 SNHLY, CDR2 FYNNEI.

J is TRBJ2-3 and V is TRBV2, with 7 bases matching TRBD2. Sequencing used peripheral blood. The sequence derives from a woman in her twenties or thirties with COVID-19, enrolled during active disease. The DNA of the CDR3 is TGTGCCAGCAGTCGGACTAGTTCCACAGATACGCAGTATTTT. Translating gives CASSRTSSTDTQYF.